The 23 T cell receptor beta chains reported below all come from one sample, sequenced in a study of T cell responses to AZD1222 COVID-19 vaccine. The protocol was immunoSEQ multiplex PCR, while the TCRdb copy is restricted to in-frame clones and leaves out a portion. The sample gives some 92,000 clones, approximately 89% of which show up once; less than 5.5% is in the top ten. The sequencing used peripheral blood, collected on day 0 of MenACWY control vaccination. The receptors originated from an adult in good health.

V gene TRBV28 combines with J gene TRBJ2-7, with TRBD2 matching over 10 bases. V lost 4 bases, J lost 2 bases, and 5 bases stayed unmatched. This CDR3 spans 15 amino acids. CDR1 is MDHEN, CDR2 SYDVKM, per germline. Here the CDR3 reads CASSSPSGGTYEQYF. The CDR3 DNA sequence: TGTGCCAGCAGTTCCCCTAGCGGGGGTACCTACGAGCAGTACTTC.

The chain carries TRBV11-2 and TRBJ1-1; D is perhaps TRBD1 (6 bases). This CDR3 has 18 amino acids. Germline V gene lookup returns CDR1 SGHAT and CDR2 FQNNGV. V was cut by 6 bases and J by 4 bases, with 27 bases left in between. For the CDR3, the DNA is TGTGCCAGCAGTCCAAGAGGAGGGAGGACAGCGCCCTTCACTGAAGCTTTCTTT. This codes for CASSPRGGRTAPFTEAFF.

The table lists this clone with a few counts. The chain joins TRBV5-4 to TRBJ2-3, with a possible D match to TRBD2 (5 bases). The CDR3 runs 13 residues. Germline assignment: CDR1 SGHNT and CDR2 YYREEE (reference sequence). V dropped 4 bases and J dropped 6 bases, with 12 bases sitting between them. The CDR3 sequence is CASSHERPDTQYF. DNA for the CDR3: TGTGCCAGCAGCCACGAGCGGCCTGATACGCAGTATTTT.

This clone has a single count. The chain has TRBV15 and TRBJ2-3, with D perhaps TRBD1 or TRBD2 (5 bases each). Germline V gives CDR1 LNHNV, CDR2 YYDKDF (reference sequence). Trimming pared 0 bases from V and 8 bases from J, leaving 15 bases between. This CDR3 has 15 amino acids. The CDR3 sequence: CATSRDRGLGSTQYF. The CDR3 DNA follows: TGTGCCACCAGCAGAGATCGGGGCCTAGGGTCTACGCAGTATTTT.

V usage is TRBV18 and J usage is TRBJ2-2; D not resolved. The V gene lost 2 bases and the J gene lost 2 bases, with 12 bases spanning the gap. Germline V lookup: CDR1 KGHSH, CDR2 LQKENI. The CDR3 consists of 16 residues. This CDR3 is CASSPVGADNTGELFF. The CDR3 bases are TGTGCCAGCTCACCAGTGGGCGCGGACAACACCGGGGAGCTGTTTTTT. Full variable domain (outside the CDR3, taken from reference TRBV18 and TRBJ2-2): NAGVMQNPRHLVRRRGQEARLRCSPMKGHSHVYWYRQLPEEGLKFMVYLQKENIIDESGMPKERFSAEFPKEGPSILRIQQVVRGDSAAYFCASSPVGADNTGELFFGEGSRLTVL.

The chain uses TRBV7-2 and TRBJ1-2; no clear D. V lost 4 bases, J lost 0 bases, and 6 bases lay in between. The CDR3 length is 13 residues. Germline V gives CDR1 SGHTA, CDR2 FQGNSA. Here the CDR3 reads CASSSGTNYGYTF. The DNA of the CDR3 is TGTGCCAGCAGCTCGGGAACTAACTATGGCTACACCTTC.

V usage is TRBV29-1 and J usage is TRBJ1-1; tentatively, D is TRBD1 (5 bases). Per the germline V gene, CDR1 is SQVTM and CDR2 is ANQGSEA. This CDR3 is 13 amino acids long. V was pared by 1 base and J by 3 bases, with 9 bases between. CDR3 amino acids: CSVEGQTDTEAFF. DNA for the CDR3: TGCAGCGTTGAAGGACAGACCGACACTGAAGCTTTCTTT.

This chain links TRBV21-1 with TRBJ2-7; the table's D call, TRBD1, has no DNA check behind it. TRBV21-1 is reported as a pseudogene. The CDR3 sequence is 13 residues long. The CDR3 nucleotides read TGTGCCAGCCGGCAGGATAGCTCCTACGAGCAGTACTTC. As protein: CASRQDSSYEQYF.

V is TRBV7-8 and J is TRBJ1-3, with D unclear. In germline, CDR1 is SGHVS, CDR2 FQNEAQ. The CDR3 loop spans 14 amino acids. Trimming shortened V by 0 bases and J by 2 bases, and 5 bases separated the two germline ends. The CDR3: CASSLALAGNTIYF. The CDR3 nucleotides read TGTGCCAGCAGCTTAGCTCTTGCTGGAAACACCATATATTTT.

The DNA for the CDR3 is TGTGCCAGCACCAGGGGCAGTCAAGAGACCCAGTACTTC. This codes for CASTRGSQETQYF. The chain carries TRBV18 and TRBJ2-5, with a weak D call TRBD1 (6 bases). The CDR3 spans 13 residues. V was trimmed by 8 bases and J by 2 bases, leaving 12 bases between them. Germline V lookup: CDR1 KGHSH, CDR2 LQKENI.

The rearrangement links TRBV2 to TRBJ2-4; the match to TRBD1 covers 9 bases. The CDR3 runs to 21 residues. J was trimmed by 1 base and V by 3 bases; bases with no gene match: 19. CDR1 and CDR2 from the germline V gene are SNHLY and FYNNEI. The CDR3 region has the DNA TGTGCCAGCAGTGAGGGTATACGCGGGACAGGGTCCCTTTCGGCCAAAAACATTCAGTACTTC. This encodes CASSEGIRGTGSLSAKNIQYF.

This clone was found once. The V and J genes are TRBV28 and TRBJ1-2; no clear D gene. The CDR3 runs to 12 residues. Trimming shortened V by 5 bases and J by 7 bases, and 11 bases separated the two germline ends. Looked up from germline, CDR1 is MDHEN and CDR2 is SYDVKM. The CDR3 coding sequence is TGTGCCAGCAGTGCGACGGGCTTTGGCTACACCTTC. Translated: CASSATGFGYTF.

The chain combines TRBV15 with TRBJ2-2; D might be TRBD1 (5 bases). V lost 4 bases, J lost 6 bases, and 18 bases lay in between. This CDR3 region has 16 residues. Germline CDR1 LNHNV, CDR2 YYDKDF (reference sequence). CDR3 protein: CATSTPFTGPSGELFF. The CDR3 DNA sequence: TGTGCCACCAGCACCCCCTTCACAGGACCTTCCGGGGAGCTGTTTTTT.

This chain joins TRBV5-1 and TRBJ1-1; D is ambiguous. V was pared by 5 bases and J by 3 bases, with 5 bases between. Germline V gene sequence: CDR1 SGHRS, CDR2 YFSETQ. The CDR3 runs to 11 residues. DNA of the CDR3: TGCGCCAGCAGAAGGGACACTGAAGCTTTCTTT. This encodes CASRRDTEAFF. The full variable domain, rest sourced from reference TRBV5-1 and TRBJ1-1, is KAGVTQTPRYLIKTRGQQVTLSCSPISGHRSVSWYQQTPGQGLQFLFEYFSETQRNKGNFPGRFSGRQFSNSRSEMNVSTLELGDSALYLCASRRDTEAFFGQGTRLTVV.

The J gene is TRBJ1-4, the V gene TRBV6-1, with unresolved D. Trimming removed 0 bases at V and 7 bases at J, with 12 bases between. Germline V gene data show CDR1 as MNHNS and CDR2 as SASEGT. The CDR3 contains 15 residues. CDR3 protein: CASSEALGGREKLFF. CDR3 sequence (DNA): TGTGCCAGCAGTGAAGCGCTGGGTGGTCGTGAAAAACTGTTTTTT.

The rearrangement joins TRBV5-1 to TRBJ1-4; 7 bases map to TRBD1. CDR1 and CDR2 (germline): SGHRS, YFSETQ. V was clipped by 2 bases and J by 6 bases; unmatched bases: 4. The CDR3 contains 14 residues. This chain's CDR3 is CASSLGTGDEKLFF. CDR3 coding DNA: TGCGCCAGCAGCTTAGGAACAGGGGATGAAAAACTGTTTTTT.

The CDR3 DNA reads TGTGCCAGCAGCTTAGTGGGACGGACTAATCAGCCCCAGCATTTT. Amino acid sequence: CASSLVGRTNQPQHF. This chain links TRBV7-8 with TRBJ1-5; TRBD1 is a possible D gene (5 bases). Trimming left V 1 base short and J 4 bases short, with 11 bases between. The CDR3 is 15 residues long. The germline V gene has CDR1 SGHVS and CDR2 FQNEAQ.

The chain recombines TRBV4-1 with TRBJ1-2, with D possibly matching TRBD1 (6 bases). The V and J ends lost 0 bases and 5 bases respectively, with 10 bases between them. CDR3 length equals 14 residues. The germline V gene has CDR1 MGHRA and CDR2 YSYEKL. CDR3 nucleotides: TGCGCCAGCAGCCAAGATGGGACAAAGTATGGCTACACCTTC. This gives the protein CASSQDGTKYGYTF.

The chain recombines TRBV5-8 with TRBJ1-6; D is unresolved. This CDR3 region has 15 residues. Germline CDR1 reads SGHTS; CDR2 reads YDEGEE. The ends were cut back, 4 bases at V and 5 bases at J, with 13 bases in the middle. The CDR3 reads CASSTDGLNNSPLHF. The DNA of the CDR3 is TGTGCCAGCAGCACCGATGGGCTAAATAATTCACCCCTCCACTTT.

CDR3 nucleotides: TGTGCCAGCTCACCAACAGGGCCGGACACCGGGGAGCTGTTTTTT. It yields the protein CASSPTGPDTGELFF. V usage is TRBV18 and J usage is TRBJ2-2; possible D gene TRBD1, 6 bases. CDR1 is KGHSH and CDR2 is LQKENI in the germline V gene. Trimming stripped 2 bases from V and 3 bases from J, with 10 bases between. The CDR3 extends over 15 amino acids.

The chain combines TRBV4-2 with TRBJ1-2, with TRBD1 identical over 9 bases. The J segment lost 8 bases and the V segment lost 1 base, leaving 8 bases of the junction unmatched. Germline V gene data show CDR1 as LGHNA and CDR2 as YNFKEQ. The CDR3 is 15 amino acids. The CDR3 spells CASSQVGQGTYGYTF. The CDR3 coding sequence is TGTGCCAGCAGCCAAGTGGGACAGGGAACCTACGGCTACACCTTC.

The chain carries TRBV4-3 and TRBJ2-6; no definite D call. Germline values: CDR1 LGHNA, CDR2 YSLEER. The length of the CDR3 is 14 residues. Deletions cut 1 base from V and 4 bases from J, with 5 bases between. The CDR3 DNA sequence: TGCGCCAGCAGCCAAGGGCCCGGGGCCAACGTCCTGACTTTC. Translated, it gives CASSQGPGANVLTF.

The CDR3 DNA follows: TGTGCCACCAGCAGAGATCCAAATCAGCCCCAGCATTTT. Encoded protein: CATSRDPNQPQHF. The chain couples TRBV15 to TRBJ1-5; D gene unclear. This CDR3 is built from 13 residues. V was trimmed by 0 bases and J by 4 bases, leaving 4 bases between them. Per germline, CDR1 LNHNV and CDR2 YYDKDF (reference sequence).